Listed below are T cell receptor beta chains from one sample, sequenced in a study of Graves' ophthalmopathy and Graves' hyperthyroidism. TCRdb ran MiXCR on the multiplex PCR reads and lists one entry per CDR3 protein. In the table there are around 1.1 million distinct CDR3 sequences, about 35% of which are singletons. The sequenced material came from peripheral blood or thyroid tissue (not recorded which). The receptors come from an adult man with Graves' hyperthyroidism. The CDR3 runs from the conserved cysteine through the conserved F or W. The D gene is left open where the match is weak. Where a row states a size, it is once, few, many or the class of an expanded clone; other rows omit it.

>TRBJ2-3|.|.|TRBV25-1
TGTGCCACGGAGACAGATACGCAGTATTTT
CATETDTQYF
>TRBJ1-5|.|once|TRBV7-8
TGTGCCGGCAGCGAAAGGGGGCAGCCCCAGCATTTT
CAGSERGQPQHF
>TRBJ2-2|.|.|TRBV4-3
TGCGCCAGCAGCCAAGAATCAGCGGCCACCGGGGAGCTGTTTTTT
CASSQESAATGELFF
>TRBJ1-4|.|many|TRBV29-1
TGCAGCGTTAGGGCCCGCCAGGAACTGTTTTTT
CSVRARQELFF
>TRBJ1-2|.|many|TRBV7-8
TGTGCCAGCAGCTTACTGACGGGCTCCCACTATGGCTACACCTTC
CASSLLTGSHYGYTF
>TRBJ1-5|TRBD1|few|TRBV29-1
TGCAGCGTCCGGACAGGCGATCAGCCCCAGCATTTT
CSVRTGDQPQHF
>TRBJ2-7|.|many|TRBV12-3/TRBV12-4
TGTGCCAGCAGTTTAGCGCCCCCCGCTCCCTCCGGCGAGCAGTACTTC
CASSLAPPAPSGEQYF
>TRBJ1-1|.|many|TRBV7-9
TGTGCCAGCAGCCATTTGTTGACCAGCGGGGACACTGAAGCTTTCTTT
CASSHLLTSGDTEAFF
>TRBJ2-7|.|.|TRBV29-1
TGCAGCGTTGAACAGAAGGAATCCTACGAGCAGTACTTC
CSVEQKESYEQYF
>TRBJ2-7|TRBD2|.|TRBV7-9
TGTGCCAGCAGGTTGAGCGGGAGCTCCTACGAGCAGTACTTC
CASRLSGSSYEQYF
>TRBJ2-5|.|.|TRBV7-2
TGTGCCAGCAGCCAAGACGCAACGGGGGCGCGAGAGGCCCAGTACTTC
CASSQDATGAREAQYF
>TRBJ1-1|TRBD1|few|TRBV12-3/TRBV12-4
TGTGCCAGCAGTTTAGCTAGGGACAGGGTTGTGCGGAACACTGAAGCTTTCTTT
CASSLARDRVVRNTEAFF
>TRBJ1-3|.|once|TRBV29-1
TGCAGCGTGAGGGCCGGTAACTCTGGAAACACCATATATTTT
CSVRAGNSGNTIYF
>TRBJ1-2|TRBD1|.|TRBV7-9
TGTGCCGGCTGGGGCAGCGTTGACACCGACAGGGCTGGCTACACCTTC
CAGWGSVDTDRAGYTF
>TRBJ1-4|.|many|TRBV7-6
TGTGCCAGCGGGTTGACCGGGCGGAATGAAAAACTGTTTTTT
CASGLTGRNEKLFF
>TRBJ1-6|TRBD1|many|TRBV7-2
TGTGCCAGCAGCAGGGGGACAGAAAATTCACCCCTCCACTTT
CASSRGTENSPLHF
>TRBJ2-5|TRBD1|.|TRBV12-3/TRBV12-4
TGTGCCAGCAGTTTATACGGGACAGGGGAGGGGTACCAAGAGACCCAGTACTTC
CASSLYGTGEGYQETQYF
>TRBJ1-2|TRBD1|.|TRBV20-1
TGCAGCGCCGGGACAGGGGGGGAGTTTGGCTACACCTTC
CSAGTGGEFGYTF
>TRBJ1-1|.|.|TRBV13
TGTGCCAGCAGCCCACAGAGGAGGGGCTACGCTGAAGCTTTCTTT
CASSPQRRGYAEAFF
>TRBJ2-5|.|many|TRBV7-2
TGTGCCAGCAGCTTAGTCCCTAGTGCGGAGACCCAGTACTTC
CASSLVPSAETQYF
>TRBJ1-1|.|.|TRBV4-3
TGCGCCAGCAGCCAAGATCCAGGGAGGGTAACTTTCTTT
CASSQDPGRVTFF
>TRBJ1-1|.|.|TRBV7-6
TGCGCCAGCAGCCAAGCAACGGGAGAGTCTGAAGCTTTCTTT
CASSQATGESEAFF
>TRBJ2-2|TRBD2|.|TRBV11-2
TGTGCCAGCAGCCTTACCCCGATAGACCCGTGGGGGGGGAGGCTGTTTTTT
CASSLTPIDPWGGRLFF
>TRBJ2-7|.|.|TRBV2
TGTGCCAGCAGACAGGGAGTGAACTACGAGCAGTACTTC
CASRQGVNYEQYF
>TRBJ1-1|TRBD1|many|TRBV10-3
TGTGCCATCAGTGAGTCCAGGGGGAGACCCATGAACACTGAAGCTTTCTTT
CAISESRGRPMNTEAFF
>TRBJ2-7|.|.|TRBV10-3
TGTGCCATCAGGCTCAAGGGGCGTCCCTACGAGCAGTACTTC
CAIRLKGRPYEQYF
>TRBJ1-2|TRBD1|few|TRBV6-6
TGTGCCAGCAGTTATATTCAGGACAGGGGGAACGATGGCTACACCTTC
CASSYIQDRGNDGYTF
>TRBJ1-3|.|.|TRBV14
TGTGCCAGCAGCCATAGGACAGCGACACTCTTGAGCACCATATATTTT
CASSHRTATLLSTIYF
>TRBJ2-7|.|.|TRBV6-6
TGTGCCAGCACCCCAGGGGACGTTGGGAACGAGCAGTACTTC
CASTPGDVGNEQYF
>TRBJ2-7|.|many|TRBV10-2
TGCGCCAGCACCACCTTTGTGGGATTCGGCGACGAGCAGTACTTC
CASTTFVGFGDEQYF